The entry below describes one TCR beta chain. V lost 3 bases to trimming and J lost 4 bases; unmatched junction nucleotides: 12. This CDR3 spans 18 amino acids. Germline CDR1 is SGDLS and CDR2 is YYNGEE. Clones were sequenced by immunoSEQ multiplex PCR, and TCRdb holds only the in-frame ones, with some missing. The data show around 2.1 million clones, about 92% seen once. As defined, naive CD8 cells were CD45RO-negative and positively selected for CCR7, with terminally differentiated effector memory CD45RA+ cells excluded. The entry originates in a study of shared clonotypes between healthy human individuals.

The rearrangement links TRBV9 to TRBJ2-6; 8 positions match TRBD2. This receptor was identified in a man aged 18 to 35 in good health. Some clones in this sample may be carry-over from other donors' samples. The sample taken for sequencing was naive CD8+ T cells from PBMCs. Written as DNA, the CDR3 is TGTGCCAGCAGCGGGAAGCGGGAGACAGTTTGGGGGGCCAACGTCCTGACTTTC. Residues: CASSGKRETVWGANVLTF.